This passage covers 8 T cell receptor beta chains from one sample sequenced in a study of blood T cell repertoires in COVID-19. Assay: immunoSEQ multiplex PCR; the TCRdb copy retains only in-frame clones and omits some. The table lists 150,000 to 200,000 clones, over 85% of them singletons, with about 2% in the top ten. The sequencing input was peripheral blood. These receptors were collected from a woman in her fifties or sixties with COVID-19, enrolled during active disease.

The table lists this clone with a count of one. This chain uses TRBV2 with TRBJ2-7, with 7 bases fitting TRBD2. This CDR3 has 12 amino acids. Trimming removed 11 bases from V and 2 bases from J; junction bases left unmatched: 6. Germline V CDR1 and CDR2: SNHLY, FYNNEI. CDR3 sequence: CAGRGVTYEQYF. The CDR3 DNA reads as TGTGCCGGCCGGGGGGTGACCTACGAGCAGTACTTC.

The genes are TRBV19 and TRBJ1-6, with D possibly matching TRBD1 (5 bases). V shed 4 bases and J shed 14 bases, with 18 bases lying between them. This CDR3 has 14 residues. Germline V gene data show CDR1 as LNHDA and CDR2 as SQIVND (reference sequence). The CDR3 bases are TGTGCCAGTAGTACTACGCGACAGTATCTTGCCCTCCACTTT. It codes for CASSTTRQYLALHF.

This chain joins TRBV7-9 and TRBJ1-3; D might be TRBD1 (5 bases). Trimming took 9 bases from V and 4 from J, leaving 19 bases between them. CDR3 length equals 15 residues. The germline CDR1 and CDR2 sequences are SEHNR and FQNEAQ (reference sequence). CDR3 sequence: CASSVWGASGNTIYF. The CDR3, as DNA: TGTGCCAGTTCTGTGTGGGGCGCTTCAGGAAACACCATATATTTT.

This clone was counted between two and nine times. V and J are TRBV16 and TRBJ2-2, with TRBD1 as a possible D gene (6 bases). The ends were cut back, 4 bases at V and 1 base at J, with 10 bases in the middle. The CDR3 runs to 15 residues. In germline, CDR1 is KGHSY, CDR2 FQNENV. CDR3 region: CASSRLDRNTGELFF. The CDR3 nucleotides read TGTGCCAGCAGCCGCCTGGACAGGAACACCGGGGAGCTGTTTTTT. Using reference TRBV16 and TRBJ2-2 for the parts outside the CDR3, the full variable domain is GEEVAQTPKHLVRGEGQKAKLYCAPIKGHSYVFWYQQVLKNEFKFLISFQNENVFDETGMPKERFSAKCLPNSPCSLEIQATKLEDSAVYFCASSRLDRNTGELFFGEGSRLTVL.

The gene calls are TRBV7-8 and TRBJ2-1; 9 nucleotides line up with TRBD2. This CDR3 comprises 14 residues. J lost 5 bases, V lost 3 bases, and 2 bases had no gene match. CDR1 and CDR2 from the germline V gene are SGHVS and FQNEAQ. This chain's CDR3 is CASSLRGGNNEQFF. CDR3 nucleotides: TGTGCCAGCAGCTTGCGGGGGGGTAACAATGAGCAGTTCTTC.

The rearrangement joins TRBV13 to TRBJ2-5; 7 bases fit TRBD1. CDR1 is PRHDT and CDR2 is FYEKMQ in the germline V gene (reference sequence). Trimming took 2 bases from V and 2 from J; bases not matched to a gene: 5. CDR3 size: 15 residues. The CDR3, as DNA: TGTGCCAGCAGCTTAACCGGGACAGAACAAGAGACCCAGTACTTC. Residues: CASSLTGTEQETQYF.

V gene TRBV12-5 combines with J gene TRBJ1-1, with 7 bases aligning to TRBD1. Germline V lookup: CDR1 LGHNT, CDR2 FRNRAP. This CDR3 has 18 amino acids. V dropped 0 bases and J dropped 5; count of bases not matched to a gene: 15. The CDR3 nucleotides read TGTGCTAGTGGTTTGGTACTAGGCGCGAACAGGGGCGGGACTGAAGCTTTCTTT. Residues: CASGLVLGANRGGTEAFF.

The CDR3 DNA reads as TGTGCCAGCAGCCAAGGACATGGGGAGCAGTACTTC. It specifies CASSQGHGEQYF. The gene calls are TRBV5-8 and TRBJ2-7, with a possible D match to TRBD1 (5 bases). Germline CDR1 and CDR2: SGHTS and YDEGEE. The CDR3 consists of 12 residues. Trimming removed 4 bases at V and 7 bases at J, with 12 bases between.